This TCR beta chain emerged from a study of shared clonotypes between healthy human individuals. General study points: Specimens sampled were limited to blood, with tissue repertoires likely differing.

Details on this clone: Its antigen remains unknown.

The CDR3 extends over 11 amino acids. Germline V gene lookup returns CDR1 GTSNPN and CDR2 SVGIG (reference sequence). V was clipped by 2 bases and J by 2 bases, with 4 bases between them. TCRdb's copy holds only in-frame clones and misses some; the assay was immunoSEQ multiplex PCR. The top ten hold under 15% of the sample, which has 400,000 to 600,000 clones, about 85% seen once. V and J are TRBV30 and TRBJ2-7, with D unresolved. This clonotype originated in a woman in her thirties or forties in good health. Some clones in this sample may be carry-over from other donors' samples. Material for sequencing was PBMCs. CDR3 nucleotide sequence: TGTGCCTGGAGTCTTGCCTACGAGCAGTACTTC. This gives the protein CAWSLAYEQYF. Drawing the rest from reference TRBV30 and TRBJ2-7, the complete variable domain is SQTIHQWPATLVQPVGSPLSLECTVEGTSNPNLYWYRQAAGRGLQLLFYSVGIGQISSEVPQNLSASRPQDRQFILSSKKLLLSDSGFYLCAWSLAYEQYFGPGTRLTVT.